This TCR beta chain was found in a study of blood T cell repertoires in COVID-19 (dated by TCRdb to the early 2020s). At the level of the whole study: Samples covering the acute and convalescent phases of COVID-19 were provided by collaborators in the United States, Italy and Spain. The prospective study material was composed of cDNA or gDNA derived from T cells, B-cell-depleted T cells, or PBMCs. Deeply sampled blood TCRbeta repertoires from subjects exposed to, actively infected with, or recovered from COVID-19 were included in the dataset. The repertoires were released in a freely available public database intended as a resource for research on the immune response to SARS-CoV-2. Samples came from the ongoing ImmuneRACE study (first 160 participants) plus 1,254 subjects from 6 global collaborators. Sample metadata almost always included a de-identified subject ID, COVID-19 status, age in years and sex. Where available, HLA class I and class II types were obtained from metadata supplied by the sample provider rather than from assay-based typing.

Note on this clone: Its antigen remains undetermined. Base-call qualities are not available, and no considerably larger clone is one nucleotide away.

The immunoSEQ Assay, a bias-controlled multiplex PCR, was used to amplify TCRbeta CDR3 regions from genomic DNA. For the original study's pipeline: The number of nucleated cells in each sample was estimated from the amplification of reference gene primers within the assay. To quantify the absolute abundance of each unique TCRbeta CDR3 rearrangement, sequence reads were collapsed and filtered. For each sample, productive Simpson clonality was calculated by taking the square root of Simpson's diversity index across productive rearrangements. Entries here come from immuneACCESS through TCRdb and include only in-frame sequences with V and J called. Some clones fail to appear in such tables; in the studies checked, an unresolved V gene covers under half of the shortfall, and the cause of the remainder is unknown. V and J calls and clone size are as listed in that table; D and trimming were resolved from the DNA. This sample lists about 83,000 clones; under 95% were detected once. The leading ten clones occupy 15% to 20% of the sample.

Broader findings and caveats from the paper: The amount of clinical and demographic metadata varied by source and participant and was provided uncurated.

CDR1 and CDR2 are drawn from the germline V gene (reference sequence): MNHEY, SMNVEV. The CDR3 starts with the cysteine, ends with the phenylalanine, and has 13 residues. Only the CDR3 DNA is retained, 39 bases long and in frame from the first base. Ends trimmed: V by 2 bases, J by 2 bases; bases unmatched to a gene: 0. Collaborating institutions collected whole blood in K2EDTA tubes following their own protocols. For TCRbeta analysis, collaborator samples were shipped as frozen whole blood, as isolated PBMCs, or as DNA extracted from either sample type. This sequence originates from a woman older than 75 with active or convalescent COVID-19. The sequenced material came from peripheral blood. The receptor chain draws on TRBV27 and TRBJ2-7, with 7 central nucleotides matching TRBD1. The CDR3 corresponds to CASSLGTAYEQYF. Read as DNA, the sequence is TGTGCCAGCAGTTTAGGGACAGCCTACGAGCAGTACTTC.